This TCR beta chain came from a study of T cell clusters in autoimmune cytopenias (dated by TCRdb to the late 2010s). With respect to the entire study: Per sample, TRB sequencing gave a median depth of about 50,000 reads and a median of around 2,400 distinct TRB clonotypes. Peripheral blood TRB and IGH repertoires were sequenced in autoimmune cytopenia patients at active disease and during treatment follow-up, alongside healthy, CLL and autoimmune hepatitis controls. The goal of the study was to find out whether patients with autoimmune cytopenia have a disease-specific immune repertoire signature that could be used as a blood-based biomarker. General study outcomes and caveats: TRB repertoire shifts, with less even repertoires in secondary cytopenia and CLL, mostly reflected lymphoma bias rather than autoimmunity. GLIPH results suggested that primary autoimmune cytopenia patients were missing physiological T cell clusters, with 51 clusters found only in healthy donors compared with fewer than 20 found only in patients. The T cell clusters were defined only in silico, and the functional role of the clusters still needed to be validated experimentally. In the comparison of secondary cytopenia with CLL, no cluster-lack signature showed up, apparently because the dominant lymphoma-associated repertoire masked the signature. Healthy donors had almost three times as many exclusive TRB clusters as active autoimmune hepatitis patients, a finding consistent with an autoimmunity-wide signature.

Comments on this clonotype: Its cognate antigen has yet to be identified.

Reading the germline V gene gives CDR1 SGHTS and CDR2 YDEGEE. The CDR3 sequence holds 15 residues, the cysteine and phenylalanine included. No DNA is given. To amplify TRB rearrangements, a touch-down multiplex PCR protocol was run with the TRB-A and TRB-B primer pools combined in a single tube. Illumina adapters and sample indices were attached to the amplicons through two consecutive PCR reactions using Phusion HS II polymerase. After gel purification with the NucleoSpin Gel and PCR Clean-up kit, the amplicons were quantified by Qubit and checked for quality on an Agilent 2100 Bioanalyzer. Sequencing of the libraries was done on an Illumina MiSeq with paired-end, single-indexed, 600-cycle runs. Concerning the study's data processing: MiXCR version 2.1.12, together with the default MiXCR reference library, was used to align and assemble the TRB reads. A clone was defined by each unique CDR3 nucleotide sequence, and the analysis included only productive sequences with two or more reads. To assess repertoire diversity, an R script computed alpha-parameterized diversity profiles (alpha 0 to 5), which included the Shannon (alpha 1) and Simpson (alpha 2) indices. The tcR package was used to compute combinatorial TRB VJ usage, and cohorts were compared on this usage by principal component analysis with ade4. TCRbeta CDR3s were clustered with GLIPH on cohort pairs matched by age and read depth, and cluster frequencies were compared by Wilcoxon test. Each entry corresponds to one CDR3 protein sequence from reads that TCRdb reprocessed, and DNA is not given. These V and J calls derive from TCRdb rather than the authors' analysis. The table for this sample records 8,000 to 8,500 distinct CDR3 sequences. The ten largest clones capture around 30% of the sample.

Per sample, around 230 ng of peripheral blood genomic DNA, some 40,000 genome equivalents, was used for TRB amplification. In this chain, TRBV5-8 is recombined with TRBJ2-5. Sequenced sample: peripheral blood. The TCR originated in a human donor with an autoimmune cytopenia or autoimmune hepatitis (not recorded which). The CDR3 region: CASSPSRRDPETQYF.